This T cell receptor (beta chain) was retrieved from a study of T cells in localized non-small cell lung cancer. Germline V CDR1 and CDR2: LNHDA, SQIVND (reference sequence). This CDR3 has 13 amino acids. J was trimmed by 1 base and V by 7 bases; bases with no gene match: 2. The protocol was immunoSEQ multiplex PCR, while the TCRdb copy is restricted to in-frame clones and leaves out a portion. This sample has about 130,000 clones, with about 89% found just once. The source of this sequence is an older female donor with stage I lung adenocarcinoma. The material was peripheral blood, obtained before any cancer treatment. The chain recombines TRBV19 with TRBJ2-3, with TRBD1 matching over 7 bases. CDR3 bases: TGTGCCAGTACTGACAGGGGCACAGATACGCAGTATTTT. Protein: CASTDRGTDTQYF.